This is a list of T cell receptor beta chains from one sample in a study of radiation and T cells in renal cell carcinoma. Measured with immunoSEQ multiplex PCR; TCRdb has only the in-frame clones, and not every one. This sample has 95,000 or so clones, with roughly 90% found just once. Sequenced here: blood, sampled from a patient whose treatment included radiotherapy and nephrectomy. These receptors were collected from a man aged 50 to 60 with renal cell carcinoma. CDR3s include the opening cysteine and the closing phenylalanine or tryptophan. D genes are given only for firm matches. A clone size is listed for some rows: how often the clone was seen (once, few, many), or a class if it is expanded.

V	size	J	D	CDR3	DNA
TRBV7-2	-	TRBJ2-4	-	CASSFSREPINIQYF	TGTGCCAGCAGCTTTAGTCGGGAGCCCATAAACATTCAGTACTTC
TRBV27	-	TRBJ2-7	-	CASSPPYPLNGYPYEQYF	TGTGCCAGCAGTCCCCCCTACCCCCTGAACGGGTATCCCTACGAGCAGTACTTC
TRBV6-1	once	TRBJ2-3	-	CASSEDNTDTQYF	TGTGCCAGCAGTGAGGACAACACAGATACGCAGTATTTT
TRBV1	-	TRBJ2-1	-	CTSSHEAGGPRNEQFF	TGCACCAGCAGCCACGAAGCGGGGGGGCCTCGAAATGAGCAGTTCTTC
TRBV7-2	-	TRBJ2-1	-	CASSFQGISVNEQFF	TGTGCCAGCAGCTTTCAGGGCATCTCGGTCAATGAGCAGTTCTTC
TRBV6-5	-	TRBJ2-7	TRBD2	CASSRTSGDAYEQYF	TGTGCCAGCAGTCGGACTAGCGGGGACGCCTACGAGCAGTACTTC
TRBV30	-	TRBJ2-3	TRBD2	CAWSGLAAGTDTQYF	TGTGCCTGGAGCGGACTAGCGGCAGGCACAGATACGCAGTATTTT
TRBV2	-	TRBJ1-2	TRBD1	CASRATGGWDYGYTF	TGTGCCAGCAGGGCTACAGGGGGCTGGGACTATGGCTACACCTTC
TRBV2	-	TRBJ2-1	TRBD1	CASMFVTGSYNEQFF	TGTGCCAGCATGTTTGTGACAGGGTCCTACAATGAGCAGTTCTTC
TRBV9	-	TRBJ2-2	-	CASSVVDTGELFF	TGTGCCAGCAGCGTAGTCGACACCGGGGAGCTGTTTTTT
TRBV10-2	-	TRBJ2-3	-	CASSSQIADTQYF	TGCGCCAGCAGTTCCCAGATAGCAGATACGCAGTATTTT
TRBV5-1	-	TRBJ2-1	TRBD1	CASSRTDRENNEQFF	TGCGCCAGCAGCAGAACGGACAGGGAAAACAATGAGCAGTTCTTC
TRBV10-3	once	TRBJ2-3	TRBD1	CAISVFQGADTQYF	TGTGCCATCAGTGTCTTCCAGGGGGCAGATACGCAGTATTTT
TRBV5-1	few	TRBJ1-1	-	CASSLAGRDTEAFF	TGCGCCAGCAGCTTGGCTGGCAGGGACACTGAAGCTTTCTTT
TRBV5-6	-	TRBJ2-7	TRBD2	CASSLGGLAGAVNEQYF	TGTGCCAGCAGCTTGGGCGGACTAGCGGGAGCAGTAAACGAGCAGTACTTC
TRBV7-8	-	TRBJ2-7	-	CASSFGSEGYEQYF	TGTGCCAGCAGCTTCGGGTCAGAGGGCTACGAGCAGTACTTC
TRBV2	few	TRBJ1-5	TRBD1	CASSEYRLGQDLNQPQHF	TGTGCCAGCAGTGAATATCGGTTAGGACAGGATCTCAATCAGCCCCAGCATTTT
TRBV6-5	-	TRBJ1-6	-	CASSDQDGRPLHF	TGTGCCAGCAGTGACCAGGACGGCCGTCCCCTCCACTTT
TRBV5-6	-	TRBJ2-7	-	CASSLTWTAYEQYF	TGTGCCAGCAGCCTTACCTGGACAGCCTACGAGCAGTACTTC
TRBV7-2	-	TRBJ1-1	-	CASSLIGQGVTEAFF	TGTGCCAGCAGCTTAATCGGGCAGGGCGTCACTGAAGCTTTCTTT
TRBV11-2	once	TRBJ2-7	TRBD2	CASSRWGGFVYEQYF	TGTGCCAGCAGTCGGTGGGGGGGTTTTGTTTACGAGCAGTACTTC
TRBV6-1	-	TRBJ1-5	TRBD1	CASSEQGVQSNQPQHF	TGTGCCAGCAGCGAACAGGGGGTTCAAAGCAATCAGCCCCAGCATTTT
TRBV15	few	TRBJ1-5	-	CATSRAPGPQHF	TGTGCCACCAGCAGAGCCCCAGGGCCCCAGCATTTT
TRBV25-1	-	TRBJ2-5	-	CASSDLRQLQETQYF	TGTGCCAGCAGTGACTTAAGGCAATTACAAGAGACCCAGTACTTC
TRBV6-5	once	TRBJ2-1	TRBD2	CASRPSGRRVGQFF	TGTGCCAGCAGGCCTAGCGGGAGGAGGGTAGGCCAGTTCTTC
TRBV5-1	-	TRBJ1-2	TRBD1	CASSPEGRGALGYTF	TGCGCCAGCAGCCCCGAGGGCAGGGGGGCCTTGGGCTACACCTTC
TRBV18	-	TRBJ1-1	TRBD1	CASKISQGEIGEAFF	TGTGCCAGCAAGATTAGCCAGGGGGAAATTGGTGAAGCTTTCTTT
TRBV6-1	-	TRBJ1-1	-	CASSGLGGYTEAFF	TGTGCCAGCAGTGGTTTAGGGGGTTACACTGAAGCTTTCTTT
TRBV20-1	-	TRBJ1-2	-	CSAPDVYGYTF	TGCAGTGCTCCGGACGTCTATGGCTACACCTTC
TRBV30	-	TRBJ2-5	-	CACGQGIWETQYF	TGTGCCTGTGGTCAGGGGATTTGGGAGACCCAGTACTTC
TRBV30	-	TRBJ1-4	TRBD1	CAWSVQGGGEKLFF	TGTGCCTGGAGTGTTCAGGGGGGCGGCGAAAAACTGTTTTTT
TRBV2	-	TRBJ2-5	-	CASSALTRGGTQYF	TGTGCCAGCAGTGCTCTGACAAGGGGGGGGACCCAGTACTTC
TRBV27	-	TRBJ2-7	TRBD2	CASSRSSGTHEQYF	TGTGCCAGCAGTCGGAGTAGCGGGACCCACGAGCAGTACTTC
TRBV5-5	-	TRBJ2-7	-	CASSREGTGWWEQYF	TGTGCCAGCAGCCGGGAAGGAACCGGGTGGTGGGAGCAGTACTTC
TRBV29-1	-	TRBJ2-2	TRBD2	CSTFGGTGELFF	TGCAGCACATTCGGGGGGACCGGGGAGCTGTTTTTT
TRBV7-2	-	TRBJ2-5	-	CASRLTPEGRRETQYF	TGTGCCAGCCGTCTAACACCAGAGGGACGGCGGGAGACCCAGTACTTC
TRBV19	-	TRBJ2-1	TRBD2	CASSHPGLASYNEQFF	TGTGCCAGTAGCCACCCGGGACTAGCGTCCTACAATGAGCAGTTCTTC
TRBV6-1	-	TRBJ2-5	-	CASSLAGNQETQYF	TGTGCCAGCAGTTTGGCGGGGAACCAAGAGACCCAGTACTTC
TRBV9	-	TRBJ1-2	-	CASRGNYGYTF	TGTGCCAGCAGGGGTAACTATGGCTACACCTTC
TRBV9	-	TRBJ2-2	-	CASSVGGEPSTGELFF	TGTGCCAGCAGCGTAGGTGGCGAACCCAGCACCGGGGAGCTGTTTTTT
TRBV15	-	TRBJ1-5	TRBD1	CATSRSTADRERHF	TGTGCCACCAGCAGAAGTACCGCGGACAGGGAGAGGCATTTT
TRBV19	-	TRBJ1-4	-	CASSLQGVNEKLFF	TGTGCCAGTAGCCTACAGGGCGTTAATGAAAAACTGTTTTTT
TRBV5-1	-	TRBJ2-3	-	CASSLPAVEGFTDTQYF	TGCGCCAGCAGCTTGCCGGCGGTGGAGGGGTTTACAGATACGCAGTATTTT
TRBV6-5	-	TRBJ2-3	-	CASIRGDTQYF	TGTGCCAGTATAAGGGGAGATACGCAGTATTTT
TRBV28	-	TRBJ1-2	TRBD1	CASRVSTDRVWGYTF	TGTGCCAGCCGGGTATCTACGGACAGGGTGTGGGGCTACACCTTC
TRBV4-2	-	TRBJ2-3	-	CASSLGQLFTDTQYF	TGTGCCAGCAGCTTAGGACAGCTGTTCACAGATACGCAGTATTTT
TRBV7-2	-	TRBJ2-7	-	CASSLYYEQYF	TGTGCCAGCAGCCTATACTACGAGCAGTACTTC
TRBV11-1	-	TRBJ2-7	-	CASSLSVSATYEQYF	TGTGCCAGCAGCCTTAGCGTGTCGGCTACTTACGAGCAGTACTTC
TRBV6-1	many	TRBJ2-7	TRBD1	CASRGDREDNEQYF	TGTGCCAGCAGGGGGGACAGGGAGGACAACGAGCAGTACTTC
TRBV6-1	-	TRBJ1-5	-	CASSETRDPAQPQHF	TGTGCCAGCAGTGAAACCAGGGACCCGGCTCAGCCCCAGCATTTT
TRBV5-1	-	TRBJ2-7	-	CASSLVSQPSPGVQYF	TGCGCCAGCAGCTTGGTTTCACAGCCTTCGCCGGGGGTCCAGTACTTC
TRBV30	medium-sized	TRBJ1-5	-	CAWSTESQPQHF	TGTGCCTGGAGTACAGAAAGCCAGCCCCAGCATTTT
TRBV10-2	-	TRBJ1-2	-	CASTWEVTEGYTF	TGCGCCAGCACTTGGGAGGTGACGGAGGGCTACACCTTC
TRBV11-2	-	TRBJ2-3	TRBD1	CASSSQSWMGQGTDTQYF	TGTGCCAGCAGCTCGCAATCCTGGATGGGACAGGGTACAGATACGCAGTATTTT
TRBV2	few	TRBJ1-5	-	CASSEGESQPQHF	TGTGCCAGCAGTGAAGGGGAGAGTCAGCCCCAGCATTTT
TRBV5-1	-	TRBJ2-2	TRBD1	CASSLTGGTGELFF	TGCGCCAGCAGCCTGACAGGGGGTACCGGGGAGCTGTTTTTT
TRBV6-1	-	TRBJ2-3	TRBD2	CASSELAGGLDTQYF	TGTGCCAGCAGTGAACTAGCGGGGGGCTTGGATACGCAGTATTTT
TRBV7-2	-	TRBJ1-6	TRBD1	CASRQSGTGNSPLHF	TGTGCCAGCAGACAATCCGGGACAGGGAATTCACCCCTCCACTTT
TRBV2	-	TRBJ2-3	TRBD2	CASSSLAGGGDTQYF	TGTGCCAGCAGTTCGTTGGCGGGAGGAGGAGATACGCAGTATTTT